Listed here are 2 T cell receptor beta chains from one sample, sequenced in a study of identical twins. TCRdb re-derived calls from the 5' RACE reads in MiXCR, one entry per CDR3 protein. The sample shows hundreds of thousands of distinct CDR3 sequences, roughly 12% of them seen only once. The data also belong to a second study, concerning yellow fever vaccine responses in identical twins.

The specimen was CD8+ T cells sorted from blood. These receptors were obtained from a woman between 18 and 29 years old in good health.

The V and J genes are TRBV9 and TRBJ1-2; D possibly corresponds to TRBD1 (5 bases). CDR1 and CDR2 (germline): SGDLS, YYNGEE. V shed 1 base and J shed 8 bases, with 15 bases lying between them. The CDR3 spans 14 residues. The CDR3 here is CASSVTGEGIGYTF. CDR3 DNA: TGTGCCAGCAGCGTAACGGGGGAGGGAATCGGCTACACCTTC. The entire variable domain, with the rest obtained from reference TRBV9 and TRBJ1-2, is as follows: DSGVTQTPKHLITATGQRVTLRCSPRSGDLSVYWYQQSLDQGLQFLIQYYNGEERAKGNILERFSAQQFPDLHSELNLSSLELGDSALYFCASSVTGEGIGYTFGSGTRLTVV.

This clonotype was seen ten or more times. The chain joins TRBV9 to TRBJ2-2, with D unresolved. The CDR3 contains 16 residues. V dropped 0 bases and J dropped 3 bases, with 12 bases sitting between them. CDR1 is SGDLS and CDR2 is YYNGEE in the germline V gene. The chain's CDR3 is CASSVGGVTYTGELFF. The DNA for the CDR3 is TGTGCCAGCAGCGTAGGAGGTGTCACTTACACCGGGGAGCTGTTTTTT.